These T cell receptor beta chains were read from a single sample in a study of blood T cell repertoires in COVID-19. Profiled with immunoSEQ multiplex PCR; TCRdb holds only in-frame clones, not every one. This sample has some 220,000 clones; around four fifths occur once, and the top ten carry around 18%. Sequencing input: peripheral blood. The origin of the receptors is a woman older than 75 with active or convalescent COVID-19. The CDR3 runs from the conserved cysteine through the conserved F or W. Fields, in order: J gene, clone size, V gene, D gene, CDR3 DNA, CDR3 protein. D genes are given only for firm matches. Size is stated for part of the rows, as once, few or many counts, or as a class when the clone is expanded.

j_gene: TRBJ2-1
abundance: .
v_gene: TRBV27
d_gene: .
CDR3nt: TGTGCCAGCAGTTCCCGCCGACAGTTCAATGAGCAGTTCTTC
CDR3aa: CASSSRRQFNEQFF

j_gene: TRBJ2-3
abundance: .
v_gene: TRBV7-2
d_gene: .
CDR3nt: TGTGCCAGCAGCTCAGATTATAGCACAGATACGCAGTATTTT
CDR3aa: CASSSDYSTDTQYF

j_gene: TRBJ2-1
abundance: many
v_gene: TRBV5-5
d_gene: TRBD1
CDR3nt: TGTGCCAGCAGACCGGGACAGGGCTATGAGCAGTTCTTC
CDR3aa: CASRPGQGYEQFF

j_gene: TRBJ2-7
abundance: .
v_gene: TRBV25-1
d_gene: TRBD1
CDR3nt: TGTGCCAGCAGCAGTCCCGGGACAGGACTCTACGAGCAGTACTTC
CDR3aa: CASSSPGTGLYEQYF

j_gene: TRBJ2-3
abundance: .
v_gene: TRBV18
d_gene: TRBD1
CDR3nt: TGTGCCAGCTCACCCATAGGACAGGCTAGCACAGATACGCAGTATTTT
CDR3aa: CASSPIGQASTDTQYF

j_gene: TRBJ2-1
abundance: .
v_gene: TRBV29-1
d_gene: .
CDR3nt: TGCAGCGTTGAAGTAGGGGGTCTATTTGGCTCCTACAATGAGCAGTTCTTC
CDR3aa: CSVEVGGLFGSYNEQFF

j_gene: TRBJ2-1
abundance: .
v_gene: TRBV4-3
d_gene: TRBD2
CDR3nt: TGCGCCAGCAGCCAAGTCTTGGCGGGGGGTTACAATGAGCAGTTCTTC
CDR3aa: CASSQVLAGGYNEQFF

j_gene: TRBJ2-5
abundance: .
v_gene: TRBV4-2
d_gene: TRBD2
CDR3nt: TGTGCCAGCAGCCGCGTGGGTAGCGGGGTACAAGAGACCCAGTACTTC
CDR3aa: CASSRVGSGVQETQYF

j_gene: TRBJ1-5
abundance: .
v_gene: TRBV6-1
d_gene: .
CDR3nt: TGTGCCAGCAGTGAAGCGCGGGGGTTCAATCAGCCCCAGCATTTT
CDR3aa: CASSEARGFNQPQHF

j_gene: TRBJ2-1
abundance: .
v_gene: TRBV7-2
d_gene: TRBD2
CDR3nt: TGTGCCAGCAGCCCCCAGCCGACTAGCGGGACTAATGAGCAGTTCTTC
CDR3aa: CASSPQPTSGTNEQFF

j_gene: TRBJ1-6
abundance: .
v_gene: TRBV7-3
d_gene: .
CDR3nt: TGTGCCAGCAGCTTGGGGACAAATTCACCCCTCCACTTT
CDR3aa: CASSLGTNSPLHF

j_gene: TRBJ1-6
abundance: .
v_gene: TRBV24-1
d_gene: TRBD1
CDR3nt: TGTGCCACCAGTGACCACCGACAGGGTTATAATTCACCCCTCCACTTT
CDR3aa: CATSDHRQGYNSPLHF

j_gene: TRBJ1-5
abundance: .
v_gene: TRBV5-1
d_gene: TRBD1
CDR3nt: TGCGCCAGCAGCCTCACAGGGGGCGGTAATCAGCCCCAGCATTTT
CDR3aa: CASSLTGGGNQPQHF

j_gene: TRBJ1-3
abundance: .
v_gene: TRBV9
d_gene: TRBD1
CDR3nt: TGTGCCAGCAGCGCGGACCCGTTACAGGGGACTGGAAACACCATATATTTT
CDR3aa: CASSADPLQGTGNTIYF

j_gene: TRBJ1-2
abundance: .
v_gene: TRBV6-2/TRBV6-3
d_gene: TRBD1
CDR3nt: TGTGCCAGCAGCCACAGGGGGTCGATCTATGGCTACACCTTC
CDR3aa: CASSHRGSIYGYTF

j_gene: TRBJ1-5
abundance: .
v_gene: TRBV30
d_gene: .
CDR3nt: TGTGCCTGGAAGGGCCAAGGGGGGCCCCAGCATTTT
CDR3aa: CAWKGQGGPQHF

j_gene: TRBJ1-2
abundance: .
v_gene: TRBV5-1
d_gene: .
CDR3nt: TGCGCCAGCAGCTTGTTAATCCAGGGGAACTATGGCTACACCTTC
CDR3aa: CASSLLIQGNYGYTF

j_gene: TRBJ2-3
abundance: once
v_gene: TRBV5-6
d_gene: .
CDR3nt: TGTGCCAGCAGCCGGAATCAGGGGCCGCGGTTAGATACGCAGTATTTT
CDR3aa: CASSRNQGPRLDTQYF

j_gene: TRBJ1-6
abundance: .
v_gene: TRBV21-1
d_gene: .
CDR3nt: TGTGCCAGCAGCAAAGAAGAAGGGACAGGGGCTGATCACGATAATTCACCCCTCCACTTT
CDR3aa: CASSKEEGTGADHDNSPLHF

j_gene: TRBJ2-3
abundance: .
v_gene: TRBV5-8
d_gene: TRBD2
CDR3nt: TGTGCCAGCAGCTTGGGGCTAGCGGGTTCGCCAGATACGCAGTATTTT
CDR3aa: CASSLGLAGSPDTQYF

j_gene: TRBJ1-4
abundance: .
v_gene: TRBV5-6
d_gene: TRBD1
CDR3nt: TGTGCCAGCAGGTACAGGGGGAATAATGAAAAACTGTTTTTT
CDR3aa: CASRYRGNNEKLFF

j_gene: TRBJ1-2
abundance: .
v_gene: TRBV11-2
d_gene: .
CDR3nt: TGTGCCAGCAGCTTAGATCTCGGCCAGGGTCTATATGGCTACACCTTC
CDR3aa: CASSLDLGQGLYGYTF

j_gene: TRBJ1-4
abundance: .
v_gene: TRBV25-1
d_gene: TRBD1
CDR3nt: TGTGCCAGCAGTGGCAGAGGGGGCACGATAGAAAAACTGTTTTTT
CDR3aa: CASSGRGGTIEKLFF

j_gene: TRBJ2-1
abundance: .
v_gene: TRBV6-6
d_gene: TRBD1
CDR3nt: TGTGCCAGCAGTCCGTCCGGGACAGTCGGGAATGAGCAGTTCTTC
CDR3aa: CASSPSGTVGNEQFF

j_gene: TRBJ1-2
abundance: .
v_gene: TRBV7-9
d_gene: .
CDR3nt: TGTGCCAGCAGCGGAGGGGACTATGGCTACACCTTC
CDR3aa: CASSGGDYGYTF

j_gene: TRBJ1-4
abundance: few
v_gene: TRBV5-6
d_gene: .
CDR3nt: TGTGCCAGACATAGACCGGGCCCCCGAGGGTATGAAAAACTGTTTTTT
CDR3aa: CARHRPGPRGYEKLFF

j_gene: TRBJ2-1
abundance: .
v_gene: TRBV6-5
d_gene: TRBD2
CDR3nt: TGTGCCAGTAGAATACTAGCGGGGGGTTACAATGAGCAGTTCTTC
CDR3aa: CASRILAGGYNEQFF

j_gene: TRBJ2-7
abundance: .
v_gene: TRBV7-9
d_gene: .
CDR3nt: TGTGCCAGCAGCTTAGCTGCGGGCTACGAGCAGTACTTC
CDR3aa: CASSLAAGYEQYF

j_gene: TRBJ1-1
abundance: .
v_gene: TRBV3-1/TRBV3-2
d_gene: TRBD1
CDR3nt: TGTGCCAGCAGCCAAGGACAGGGGTCTCCTTCTTTCTTT
CDR3aa: CASSQGQGSPSFF

j_gene: TRBJ2-1
abundance: .
v_gene: TRBV18
d_gene: TRBD2
CDR3nt: TGTGCCAGCTCACCGACGACTAGCGGGAGCATCAATGAGCAGTTCTTC
CDR3aa: CASSPTTSGSINEQFF